This is a list of T cell receptor beta chains from one sample in a study of control samples from healthy donors and cancer patients. Produced via immunoSEQ multiplex PCR; TCRdb's table is partial and in-frame only. The top ten hold 1.5% to 2% of the sample, which has some 210,000 clones, 91% seen once. Material for sequencing was blood. Receptor source: a young man in good health. CDR3s include the opening cysteine and the closing phenylalanine or tryptophan. A D gene is named only where the DNA matches it firmly. Only some rows state a clone size, as once, few, many or a class for expanded clones.

v_call: TRBV3-1/TRBV3-2; clone_size: .; d_call: .; j_call: TRBJ2-7; cdr3_aa: CASSQSGGARYEQYF; cdr3_nt: TGTGCCAGCAGCCAATCTGGGGGGGCCAGGTACGAGCAGTACTTC
v_call: TRBV29-1; clone_size: .; d_call: .; j_call: TRBJ1-1; cdr3_aa: CSAERSVLSTEAFF; cdr3_nt: TGCAGCGCCGAAAGGAGCGTATTGAGTACTGAAGCTTTCTTT
v_call: TRBV3-1/TRBV3-2; clone_size: few; d_call: TRBD1; j_call: TRBJ1-1; cdr3_aa: CASSQQGQGIGAFF; cdr3_nt: TGTGCCAGCAGCCAACAGGGACAGGGGATCGGAGCTTTCTTT
v_call: TRBV29-1; clone_size: .; d_call: .; j_call: TRBJ1-2; cdr3_aa: CSVDQGNYGYTF; cdr3_nt: TGCAGCGTTGATCAAGGGAACTATGGCTACACCTTC
v_call: TRBV30; clone_size: once; d_call: .; j_call: TRBJ1-2; cdr3_aa: CAWSAGWYGYTF; cdr3_nt: TGTGCCTGGAGTGCGGGTTGGTATGGCTACACCTTC
v_call: TRBV27; clone_size: once; d_call: TRBD1; j_call: TRBJ1-6; cdr3_aa: CASRLNRGSSHSPLHF; cdr3_nt: TGTGCCAGCAGACTTAACAGGGGATCGAGTCACTCACCCCTCCACTTT
v_call: TRBV6-6; clone_size: .; d_call: .; j_call: TRBJ1-1; cdr3_aa: CASSTAGVSTEAFF; cdr3_nt: TGTGCCAGCAGCACCGCCGGCGTGAGCACTGAAGCTTTCTTT
v_call: TRBV29-1; clone_size: .; d_call: .; j_call: TRBJ1-2; cdr3_aa: CSVESEGPNYGYTF; cdr3_nt: TGCAGCGTTGAATCGGAGGGGCCCAACTATGGCTACACCTTC
v_call: TRBV5-1; clone_size: .; d_call: TRBD1; j_call: TRBJ2-7; cdr3_aa: CASSLDDRGNRYF; cdr3_nt: TGCGCCAGCAGCTTGGACGACAGGGGGAATCGGTACTTC
v_call: TRBV5-1; clone_size: once; d_call: .; j_call: TRBJ2-1; cdr3_aa: CASSITPTGLNEQFF; cdr3_nt: TGCGCCAGCAGCATTACACCAACAGGGCTGAATGAGCAGTTCTTC
v_call: TRBV3-1/TRBV3-2; clone_size: .; d_call: .; j_call: TRBJ2-3; cdr3_aa: CASSHSDTQYF; cdr3_nt: TGTGCCAGCAGCCATTCGGATACGCAGTATTTT
v_call: TRBV4-1; clone_size: .; d_call: TRBD1; j_call: TRBJ2-4; cdr3_aa: CASSQGRQGAENIQYF; cdr3_nt: TGCGCCAGCAGCCAAGGTCGCCAGGGGGCGGAAAACATTCAGTACTTC
v_call: TRBV5-6; clone_size: once; d_call: .; j_call: TRBJ1-1; cdr3_aa: CARRMNTEAFF; cdr3_nt: TGTGCCCGACGGATGAACACTGAAGCTTTCTTT
v_call: TRBV12-5; clone_size: .; d_call: .; j_call: TRBJ1-1; cdr3_aa: CASGLFEDTEAFF; cdr3_nt: TGTGCTAGTGGTTTATTCGAGGACACTGAAGCTTTCTTT